The 24 T cell receptor beta chains below were found in one sample sequenced in a study of blood T cell repertoires in COVID-19. Sequencing used immunoSEQ multiplex PCR; TCRdb keeps in-frame clones, though not all of them. The sample holds 140,000 to 150,000 clones, roughly 82% seen once. The sample consisted of peripheral blood. Receptors were obtained from a man aged 55 to 69 with active or convalescent COVID-19.

The V and J genes are TRBV5-1 and TRBJ1-2, with a tentative D call TRBD1 (6 bases). CDR3 length: 14 residues. V lost 5 bases and J lost 6, with 17 bases in between. Germline V gene sequence: CDR1 SGHRS, CDR2 YFSETQ. The CDR3 coding sequence is TGCGCCAGCAGTATCAGGGGATGGGGCGATGGCTACACCTTC. Translation gives CASSIRGWGDGYTF.

The genes are TRBV19 and TRBJ2-2, with 10 bases identical to TRBD2. This CDR3 is 18 amino acids long. J gave up 4 bases and V 5 bases, and 13 bases lay outside the gene matches. The V gene's germline CDR1 is LNHDA and CDR2 SQIVND (reference sequence). CDR3 nucleotide sequence: TGTGCCAGTAGTCCCAGACCGGGGACTAGCGTGAGCACCGGGGAGCTGTTTTTT. It codes for CASSPRPGTSVSTGELFF.

The V call is TRBV2, the J call TRBJ1-6; a possible D gene is TRBD1 (6 bases). The V gene lost 6 bases and the J gene lost 0 bases, with 9 bases spanning the gap. This CDR3 region has 15 residues. Germline values: CDR1 SNHLY, CDR2 FYNNEI. CDR3 sequence: CASRDSSSYNSPLHF. The CDR3 DNA sequence: TGTGCCAGCAGGGACAGCAGCTCCTATAATTCACCCCTCCACTTT.

This clone came up a few times. This chain uses TRBV7-9 with TRBJ2-6, with D possibly TRBD2 on 5 matching bases. The CDR3 is 15 residues long. Germline loops: CDR1 SEHNR, CDR2 FQNEAQ (reference sequence). The germline V and J ends were trimmed by 7 bases and 2 bases, with 12 bases remaining between them. The CDR3 DNA reads TGTGCCAGCACCTTCCCCGGGGCTGGGGCCAACGTCCTGACTTTC. It yields the protein CASTFPGAGANVLTF.

The V gene is TRBV10-2, the J gene TRBJ2-5, with 8 bases lining up with TRBD2. Germline values: CDR1 WSHSY, CDR2 SAAADI. After removal of 4 bases from V and 1 base from J, the junction contained 2 bases not matched to a gene. The CDR3 runs 14 residues. In DNA form, the CDR3 reads TGCGCCAGCAGTGTAGCGGGGCTCCAAGAGACCCAGTACTTC. The encoded protein is CASSVAGLQETQYF.

The chain has TRBV3-1 (or the pseudogene TRBV3-2) and TRBJ2-5, with D maybe TRBD2 (6 bases). The CDR3 runs 15 residues. Trimming took off 4 bases at V and 2 bases at J, with 14 bases between the two ends. In germline, CDR1 is LGHDT, CDR2 YNNKEL (reference sequence). The CDR3 DNA is TGTGCCAGCAGCCCTCATGTGGCGGGACAAGAGACCCAGTACTTC. This sequence encodes CASSPHVAGQETQYF.

This rearrangement joins TRBV24-1 to TRBJ2-3; the match to TRBD1 covers 8 bases. J gave up 6 bases and V 3 bases, and 10 bases lay outside the gene matches. The CDR3 is 16 amino acids. In germline, CDR1 is KGHDR, CDR2 SFDVKD. The DNA of the CDR3 is TGTGCCACCAGTGATGGCGGGACAGGTCTAGGGGATACGCAGTATTTT. It specifies CATSDGGTGLGDTQYF.

This clone was counted a few times. The chain employs TRBV25-1 and TRBJ1-1; tentative D call: TRBD1 (6 bases). This CDR3 is 14 amino acids long. V lost 5 bases, J lost 1 base, and 11 bases lay in between. CDR1 is MGHDK, CDR2 SYGVNS, per germline. The CDR3 nucleotides read TGTGCCAGCAGTAACCAGGGGAAGAACACTGAAGCTTTCTTT. This sequence encodes CASSNQGKNTEAFF.

V and J are TRBV7-2 and TRBJ1-5; possibly TRBD1 for D (6 bases). This CDR3 contains 15 residues. Germline CDR1 reads SGHTA; CDR2 reads FQGNSA. The germline V and J ends were trimmed by 1 base and 0 bases, with 7 bases remaining between them. For the CDR3, the DNA is TGTGCCAGCAGCTTAGTGGACAGTAGCAATCAGCCCCAGCATTTT. Translation gives CASSLVDSSNQPQHF.

There are a few counts of this clone. The V call is TRBV30, the J call TRBJ2-2; D is possibly TRBD2 (6 bases). V was clipped by 2 bases and J by 3 bases, with 13 bases between them. CDR1 GTSNPN and CDR2 SVGIG come from the germline V gene (reference sequence). This CDR3 has 15 amino acids. For the CDR3, the DNA is TGTGCCTGGAGTCGTCCGGGACTGTACACCGGGGAGCTGTTTTTT. The encoded protein is CAWSRPGLYTGELFF.

The CDR3 nucleotides are TGTGCCACCCGGCCGACAGGGGGATTAGGCAGGGAGCTGTTTTTT. As protein: CATRPTGGLGRELFF. This rearrangement joins TRBV7-8 to TRBJ2-2, with 9 nucleotides matching TRBD1. From germline, CDR1 is SGHVS and CDR2 FQNEAQ. V was clipped by 10 bases and J by 9 bases; unmatched bases: 15. The CDR3 spans 15 residues.

V usage is TRBV5-1 and J usage is TRBJ1-2; the D gene is possibly TRBD1 (6 bases). The germline V gene encodes CDR1 SGHRS and CDR2 YFSETQ. Trimming took off 1 base at V and 8 bases at J, with 12 bases between the two ends. CDR3 length: 13 amino acids. The CDR3 DNA follows: TGCGCCAGCAGCTTGAAAGACAGGTTGGGCTACACCTTC. As protein: CASSLKDRLGYTF.

This chain links TRBV19 with TRBJ1-4; TRBD1 matches 7 bases. CDR1 and CDR2 from the germline V gene are LNHDA and SQIVND (reference sequence). The CDR3 extends over 16 amino acids. The J segment lost 3 bases and the V segment lost 1 base, leaving 5 bases of the junction unmatched. The CDR3 DNA sequence: TGTGCCAGTAGTATAGGCAGGGGACAGCCTAATGAAAAACTGTTTTTT. Protein sequence: CASSIGRGQPNEKLFF. The full variable domain, with the rest looked up from reference TRBV19 and TRBJ1-4, is DGGITQSPKYLFRKEGQNVTLSCEQNLNHDAMYWYRQDPGQGLRLIYYSQIVNDFQKGDIAEGYSVSREKKESFPLTVTSAQKNPTAFYLCASSIGRGQPNEKLFFGSGTQLSVL.

The J gene is TRBJ1-2, the V gene TRBV14; perhaps TRBD1 as D (5 bases). V was trimmed by 5 bases and J by 6 bases, leaving 16 bases between them. The CDR3 contains 14 residues. In germline, CDR1 is SGHDN, CDR2 FVKESK. This chain's CDR3 is CASSTYPGLNGYTF. The CDR3 nucleotides read TGTGCCAGCAGCACATACCCAGGGTTAAATGGCTACACCTTC.

The CDR3 coding sequence is TGCAGCGCCGTTCGGACAGGGTTGGGCAATGAGCAGTTCTTC. This gives the protein CSAVRTGLGNEQFF. The genes are TRBV29-1 and TRBJ2-1; 8 positions match TRBD1. V was pared by 7 bases and J by 6 bases, with 11 bases of the junction left unmatched. Germline-derived CDR1 and CDR2 are SQVTM and ANQGSEA. The CDR3 consists of 14 residues.

The genes are TRBV4-2 and TRBJ1-5; D remains ambiguous. V lost 1 base to trimming and J lost 9 bases, with 19 bases between them. The CDR3 consists of 16 residues. The germline gives CDR1 LGHNA, CDR2 YNFKEQ. The CDR3 spells CASSQGLEGSLGPQHF. The CDR3 DNA follows: TGTGCCAGCAGCCAAGGTCTGGAGGGCAGCCTCGGGCCCCAGCATTTT.

The chain employs TRBV30 and TRBJ1-1; 7 bases align to TRBD1. The CDR3 has 13 residues. Germline-derived CDR1 and CDR2 are GTSNPN and SVGIG (reference sequence). V was pared by 4 bases and J by 4 bases, with 6 bases of the junction left unmatched. CDR3 sequence reads: CAWTTGVGTEAFF. CDR3 bases: TGTGCCTGGACTACAGGGGTGGGCACTGAAGCTTTCTTT.

The rearrangement joins TRBV27 to TRBJ2-5; 7 bases line up with TRBD1. This CDR3 spans 15 amino acids. Germline CDR1 and CDR2: MNHEY and SMNVEV (reference sequence). V gave up 4 bases and J gave up 5 bases; unmatched junction bases: 10. CDR3 amino acids: CASSSLLTGLETQYF. The CDR3 DNA reads as TGTGCCAGCAGTTCCCTACTGACAGGGTTGGAGACCCAGTACTTC.

This clone was seen a few times. V gene TRBV6-2 or TRBV6-3 combines with J gene TRBJ2-1; 8 nucleotides match TRBD1. The germline CDR1 and CDR2 sequences are MNHEY and SVGEGT. The trim removed 0 bases at V and 4 bases at J, leaving 5 bases unmatched. This CDR3 is built from 16 residues. Written as DNA, the CDR3 is TGTGCCAGCAGTTACTCCGGGACAGGCAGTTACAATGAGCAGTTCTTC. This encodes CASSYSGTGSYNEQFF.

This chain links TRBV11-2 with TRBJ2-7; perhaps TRBD2 as D (5 bases). Germline CDR1 and CDR2: SGHAT and FQNNGV. This CDR3 has 16 residues. V was cut by 5 bases and J by 0 bases, with 17 bases left in between. The CDR3 nucleotides read TGTGCCAGCAGCACCGGGCCTCGGGGTCGCTCCTACGAGCAGTACGTC. It translates to CASSTGPRGRSYEQYV.

The chain combines TRBV25-1 with TRBJ2-2; 8 nucleotides align to TRBD1. J lost 0 bases, V lost 4 bases, and 1 base had no gene match. Germline loops: CDR1 MGHDK, CDR2 SYGVNS. This CDR3 has 15 amino acids. Here the CDR3 reads CASSADRANTGELFF. CDR3 nucleotide sequence: TGTGCCAGCAGTGCGGACAGGGCGAACACCGGGGAGCTGTTTTTT.

This clone has just a few counts. The J gene is TRBJ1-2, the V gene TRBV5-4; TRBD1 might be the D (6 bases). In germline, CDR1 is SGHNT, CDR2 YYREEE (reference sequence). The ends were cut back, 4 bases at V and 8 bases at J, with 15 bases in the middle. This CDR3 has 13 residues. CDR3 sequence (DNA): TGTGCCAGCAGCACGAGGGGGGGGAACGGCTACACCTTC. Translated: CASSTRGGNGYTF.

In its sample, this clone was seen a few times. The chain has TRBV9 and TRBJ1-1; perhaps TRBD1 as D (6 bases). Germline assignment: CDR1 SGDLS and CDR2 YYNGEE. Trimming took 3 bases from V and 3 from J, leaving 12 bases between them. The CDR3 contains 14 residues. In DNA form, the CDR3 reads TGTGCCAGCAGCGCGGACAGCGACCACACTGAAGCTTTCTTT. Its protein is CASSADSDHTEAFF.

This clone came up a few times. This chain links TRBV12-5 with TRBJ2-1, with 7 bases that match TRBD2. The CDR3 is 15 residues long. J was trimmed by 4 bases and V by 7 bases; bases with no gene match: 10. Germline-derived CDR1 and CDR2 are LGHNT and FRNRAP. CDR3 coding DNA: TGTGCTAGTGTCCCGCCGGGACTAAGATACAATGAGCAGTTCTTC. This translates into CASVPPGLRYNEQFF.